This paragraph reports one TCR beta chain. This specimen belongs to a study of T cell changes during pregnancy in multiple sclerosis. Germline loops: CDR1 MNHNS, CDR2 SASEGT. The CDR3 is 14 amino acids. Trimming removed 8 bases from V and 3 bases from J; junction bases left unmatched: 7. Repertoires were generated with immunoSEQ multiplex PCR, while TCRdb's copy carries only in-frame clones and drops some. The sample comprises 76,000 or so clones, about 93% of which are singletons, and less than 0.85% rests with the top ten. The chain couples TRBV6-1 to TRBJ1-3; 7 bases are shared with TRBD1. The TCR comes from a female donor in good health, enrolled as a control in a pregnancy study. Sequenced material: peripheral blood, taken in the second trimester of pregnancy. Here the CDR3 reads CASGVTGNGNTIYF. Written as DNA, the CDR3 is TGTGCCAGCGGCGTGACAGGGAATGGAAACACCATATATTTT.